Shown below are 5 T cell receptor beta chains from a single sample sequenced in a study of cytotoxic CD8 clonotypes in ibrutinib-treated CLL. Clones were sequenced by immunoSEQ multiplex PCR, and TCRdb holds only the in-frame ones, with some missing. The sample carries about 72,000 clones, roughly two thirds recorded once. Source: PBMCs, taken after 12 months of ibrutinib treatment. These receptors came from a human donor with chronic lymphocytic leukemia.

This clone was seen only once. V usage is TRBV6-6 and J usage is TRBJ2-5, with TRBD1 matching over 8 bases. CDR3 length: 14 amino acids. Germline CDR1 reads MNHNY; CDR2 reads SVGAGI (reference sequence). J was trimmed by 5 bases and V by 2 bases; bases with no gene match: 4. CDR3 in DNA: TGTGCCAGCAGTTACCGGACAGGGAGGGAGACCCAGTACTTC. This codes for CASSYRTGRETQYF.

The chain has TRBV15 and TRBJ2-3; 8 bases agree with TRBD2. Per germline, CDR1 LNHNV and CDR2 YYDKDF (reference sequence). This CDR3 has 15 amino acids. V lost 0 bases and J lost 4; bases outside the gene matches: 3. The CDR3 DNA reads TGTGCCACCAGCAGAGACCGGGAGGGCGCAGATACGCAGTATTTT. This encodes CATSRDREGADTQYF. The full variable domain, in which reference TRBV15 and TRBJ2-3 provide the parts outside the CDR3, is DAMVIQNPRYQVTQFGKPVTLSCSQTLNHNVMYWYQQKSSQAPKLLFHYYDKDFNNEADTPDNFQSRRPNTSFCFLDIRSPGLGDTAMYLCATSRDREGADTQYFGPGTRLTVL.

A few counts support this clone. This chain links TRBV5-1 with TRBJ1-1, with a possible D match to TRBD1 (5 bases). Germline V lookup: CDR1 SGHRS, CDR2 YFSETQ. V lost 0 bases, J lost 1 base, and 7 bases lay in between. The length of the CDR3 is 14 residues. CDR3 coding DNA: TGCGCCAGCAGCTTGGCGGGGGGGAACACTGAAGCTTTCTTT. Its translation: CASSLAGGNTEAFF.

The chain uses TRBV7-2 and TRBJ1-5; D might be TRBD1 (5 bases). The ends were cut back, 1 base at V and 1 base at J, with 8 bases in the middle. CDR3 size: 15 residues. Germline loops: CDR1 SGHTA, CDR2 FQGNSA. CDR3 loop: CASSLGRGSNQPQHF. The CDR3 DNA reads as TGTGCCAGCAGCTTAGGAAGGGGAAGCAATCAGCCCCAGCATTTT.

This chain joins TRBV7-9 and TRBJ2-5, with D maybe TRBD1 (6 bases). V was trimmed by 1 base and J by 5 bases, leaving 11 bases between them. This CDR3 is 14 amino acids long. Germline assignment: CDR1 SEHNR and CDR2 FQNEAQ (reference sequence). CDR3 DNA: TGTGCCAGCAGCTTAGTTGGGCAGGGGGAGACCCAGTACTTC. Protein: CASSLVGQGETQYF.